This section outlines one T cell receptor (beta chain) sequence together with its context. This clone occurred a few times. There is no known antigen for this receptor. There are no base qualities to consult, and no much larger clone falls within one base. The sample is drawn from a study of blood T cell repertoires in COVID-19 (dated by TCRdb to the early 2020s). Regarding the complete study: Samples covering the acute and convalescent phases of COVID-19 were provided by collaborators in the United States, Italy and Spain. The prospective study material was composed of cDNA or gDNA derived from T cells, B-cell-depleted T cells, or PBMCs. Subjects who had been exposed to COVID-19, were actively infected with it, or had recovered from it provided the deeply sampled blood TCRbeta repertoires that made up the dataset. A freely available public database, intended as a resource for researchers studying the immune response to SARS-CoV-2, is where the repertoires were released. The samples were drawn from two sources: the first 160 participants of the ongoing ImmuneRACE study, and approximately 1,300 subjects contributed by 6 global collaborators. The sample metadata nearly always contained a de-identified subject ID, COVID-19 status, age in years and sex. Where available, HLA class I and class II types were taken from metadata supplied by the sample provider and were not determined by assay-based typing.

CDR1 and CDR2 (SNHLY, FYNNEI) derive from the germline V gene. From its cysteine to its phenylalanine, the CDR3 spans 14 amino acids. Only CDR3 DNA is held: 42 bases, read in frame from base 1. Trimming accounts for 6 bases at V and 7 bases at J, while the number of junction bases matched to no gene is 12. In Seattle, one collaborating source enrolled patients while the infection was active and tracked those patients longitudinally over the course of disease. Whole blood was collected in K2EDTA tubes by collaborating institutions according to the institutions' own protocols. For TCRbeta analysis, collaborators shipped samples in one of three forms: frozen whole blood, isolated PBMCs, or DNA extracted from either of those sample types. TCRbeta CDR3 regions were amplified from genomic DNA by means of the immunoSEQ Assay, a bias-controlled multiplex PCR. On the authors' methods: Within the assay, amplification of reference gene primers was used to estimate how many nucleated cells each sample contained. To quantify the absolute abundance of each unique TCRbeta CDR3 rearrangement, sequence reads were collapsed and filtered. Productive Simpson clonality was computed per sample as the square root of Simpson's diversity index over productive rearrangements. TCRdb holds this immuneACCESS table with in-frame rearrangements only. Some clones are missing; in checked studies, unresolved V genes explain under half, and the rest has no known cause. V, J and clone size are taken as reported in that table, and D and trimming were inferred from the DNA itself. The sample table shows 230,000 or so clones, and around 81% are seen once. The ten largest clones add up to around 7.2% of the sample.

Paper-wide results and their limitations: The amount of clinical and demographic metadata varied by source and participant and was provided uncurated.

Sequencing was performed on peripheral blood. The TCR comes from a woman older than 75 with COVID-19, enrolled during active disease. The chain couples TRBV2 to TRBJ2-7; 7 bases in between match TRBD1. The CDR3 protein sequence reads: CASRGTAVPLEQYF. In nucleotides, the sequence is TGTGCCAGCAGGGGGACAGCGGTTCCTTTAGAGCAGTACTTC.